The following is a T cell receptor (beta chain) sequence with its context. These data belong to a study of blood T cell repertoires in COVID-19. Study context: Sources were T cells, B-cell-depleted T cells, or PBMCs; the material itself was cDNA or gDNA.

This CDR3 region has 17 residues. V was cut by 0 bases and J by 4 bases, with 16 bases left in between. CDR1 and CDR2 from the germline V gene are MGHRA and YSYEKL. Authors' data handling: For nucleated cells, counts were estimated from reference gene primer amplification. Clones were sequenced by immunoSEQ multiplex PCR, and TCRdb holds only the in-frame ones, with some missing. From that table come the V and J calls and clone size; the DNA was used to work out D and trimming. The sample carries some 140,000 clones, more than 65% recorded once. Sequenced material: peripheral blood. The receptor's source is a man older than 75 with acute or convalescent COVID-19. The rearrangement uses TRBV4-1 and TRBJ1-5; D is ambiguous. The CDR3 reads CASSQDNPQNSNQPQHF. CDR3 nucleotides: TGCGCCAGCAGCCAAGATAATCCCCAGAATTCTAATCAGCCCCAGCATTTT.